A selection of T cell receptor beta chains follows, all from one sample in a study of cytotoxic CD8 clonotypes in ibrutinib-treated CLL. The method was immunoSEQ multiplex PCR; TCRdb's version includes in-frame clones alone and lacks a portion of them. Counted here are approximately 100,000 clones, around 77% occurring once; the ten biggest clones make up approximately 23%. This specimen was PBMCs, taken after 24 months of ibrutinib treatment. These receptors were taken from a human donor with chronic lymphocytic leukemia. Each CDR3 is given with its conserved first and last residue. The order of the fields is clone size, J gene, D gene, V gene, CDR3 protein, CDR3 DNA. D genes are given only for firm matches. Rows give clone size only sometimes, using once, few, many, or a class for an expanded clone.

size: NA
J: TRBJ2-2
D: NA
V: TRBV18
CDR3: CASSPRDRPNTGELFF
DNA: TGTGCCAGCTCACCGCGGGACAGACCGAACACCGGGGAGCTGTTTTTT

size: NA
J: TRBJ2-7
D: TRBD2
V: TRBV19
CDR3: CASSIVPGTSGTYEQYF
DNA: TGTGCCAGTAGTATAGTCCCCGGGACTAGCGGCACCTACGAGCAGTACTTC

size: NA
J: TRBJ2-7
D: TRBD2
V: TRBV7-3
CDR3: CASSPFRGSGRALEQYF
DNA: TGTGCCAGCAGCCCCTTCCGGGGGAGCGGGAGGGCCCTCGAGCAGTACTTC

size: once
J: TRBJ2-5
D: NA
V: TRBV6-1
CDR3: CASVGQLQETQYF
DNA: TGTGCCAGCGTGGGGCAATTACAAGAGACCCAGTACTTC

size: NA
J: TRBJ2-1
D: NA
V: TRBV6-1
CDR3: CASSEGPSENEQFF
DNA: TGTGCCAGCAGTGAAGGTCCCAGCGAGAATGAGCAGTTCTTC

size: medium-sized
J: TRBJ1-3
D: NA
V: TRBV4-2
CDR3: CASSPTGQVGSGNTIYF
DNA: TGTGCCAGCAGCCCCACGGGCCAGGTAGGCTCTGGAAACACCATATATTTT

size: few
J: TRBJ1-5
D: TRBD1
V: TRBV28
CDR3: CASSSLRQGEQPQHF
DNA: TGTGCCAGCAGTTCCCTTAGACAGGGAGAGCAGCCCCAGCATTTT

size: NA
J: TRBJ2-7
D: NA
V: TRBV15
CDR3: CATSRPQGYEQYF
DNA: TGTGCCACCAGCAGACCGCAGGGCTACGAGCAGTACTTC

size: NA
J: TRBJ2-3
D: TRBD2
V: TRBV2
CDR3: CASSERVLAVRYTDTQYF
DNA: TGTGCCAGCAGTGAAAGGGTACTAGCGGTACGGTACACAGATACGCAGTATTTT

size: NA
J: TRBJ1-4
D: NA
V: TRBV7-9
CDR3: CASSFGGSNEKLFF
DNA: TGTGCCAGCAGCTTTGGGGGCTCTAATGAAAAACTGTTTTTT

size: NA
J: TRBJ2-7
D: NA
V: TRBV11-3
CDR3: CASSLGGSSSYEQYF
DNA: TGTGCCAGCAGCTTAGGCGGGTCGAGCTCCTACGAGCAGTACTTC

size: NA
J: TRBJ2-7
D: NA
V: TRBV11-2
CDR3: CASSRVPLHEQYF
DNA: TGTGCCAGCAGCAGGGTCCCGCTCCACGAGCAGTACTTC

size: NA
J: TRBJ2-5
D: TRBD1
V: TRBV11-2
CDR3: CASSLGQGGRETQYF
DNA: TGTGCCAGCAGCCTCGGACAGGGGGGAAGGGAGACCCAGTACTTC

size: NA
J: TRBJ1-2
D: TRBD1
V: TRBV29-1
CDR3: CSVEDPGQNHWGYTF
DNA: TGCAGCGTTGAAGACCCGGGACAGAATCATTGGGGCTACACCTTC

size: NA
J: TRBJ2-7
D: NA
V: TRBV5-8
CDR3: CASSLAPGQGEQYF
DNA: TGTGCCAGCAGCTTGGCACCGGGACAAGGCGAGCAGTACTTC

size: NA
J: TRBJ1-1
D: NA
V: TRBV10-3
CDR3: CAISGEMNTEAFF
DNA: TGTGCCATCTCAGGGGAAATGAACACTGAAGCTTTCTTT

size: once
J: TRBJ2-3
D: NA
V: TRBV11-3
CDR3: CASSLGLSTDTQYF
DNA: TGTGCCAGCAGCTTAGGACTCAGCACAGATACGCAGTATTTT

size: NA
J: TRBJ2-7
D: TRBD1
V: TRBV11-3
CDR3: CASSLYGQGYEQYF
DNA: TGTGCCAGCAGCTTATATGGACAGGGGTACGAGCAGTACTTC

size: NA
J: TRBJ1-6
D: TRBD1
V: TRBV5-4
CDR3: CASSPGGTGASPLHF
DNA: TGTGCCAGCAGCCCGGGGGGGACAGGGGCGTCACCCCTCCACTTT

size: NA
J: TRBJ1-1
D: NA
V: TRBV5-1
CDR3: CASSLVSGGEAFF
DNA: TGCGCCAGCAGCTTGGTTTCGGGGGGTGAAGCTTTCTTT

size: many
J: TRBJ2-2
D: TRBD1
V: TRBV5-5
CDR3: CASSARTGGGTGELFF
DNA: TGTGCCAGCAGCGCGCGAACAGGGGGCGGAACCGGGGAGCTGTTTTTT

size: NA
J: TRBJ1-4
D: TRBD1
V: TRBV7-2
CDR3: CASSLVQGYNEKLFF
DNA: TGTGCCAGCAGCTTAGTACAGGGGTATAATGAAAAACTGTTTTTT

size: NA
J: TRBJ1-3
D: NA
V: TRBV9
CDR3: CASSVDFRSSSGNTIYF
DNA: TGTGCCAGCAGCGTAGATTTTAGGAGCAGCTCTGGAAACACCATATATTTT

size: NA
J: TRBJ2-1
D: TRBD1
V: TRBV2
CDR3: CASSVRGSSYNEQFF
DNA: TGTGCCAGCAGTGTCAGGGGGAGCTCCTACAATGAGCAGTTCTTC

size: few
J: TRBJ2-1
D: TRBD2
V: TRBV19
CDR3: CASSIDHWTSGRANRGNEQFF
DNA: TGTGCCAGTAGTATAGATCACTGGACTAGCGGGAGGGCGAATCGTGGCAATGAGCAGTTCTTC

size: few
J: TRBJ2-7
D: NA
V: TRBV2
CDR3: CASSLGASSYEQYF
DNA: TGTGCCAGCAGCCTGGGGGCCAGCTCCTACGAGCAGTACTTC

size: NA
J: TRBJ1-1
D: NA
V: TRBV30
CDR3: CAWSVYGSMNTEAFF
DNA: TGTGCCTGGAGTGTATATGGCTCCATGAACACTGAAGCTTTCTTT

size: NA
J: TRBJ1-4
D: NA
V: TRBV4-1
CDR3: CASSQGIVGEGNEKLFF
DNA: TGCGCCAGCAGCCAAGGAATAGTCGGTGAGGGGAATGAAAAACTGTTTTTT

size: NA
J: TRBJ2-7
D: NA
V: TRBV10-2
CDR3: CASKTSDLGEQYF
DNA: TGCGCCAGCAAGACTAGTGATTTGGGCGAGCAGTACTTC

size: NA
J: TRBJ2-1
D: TRBD2
V: TRBV10-3
CDR3: CAISEGSGRRNEQFF
DNA: TGTGCCATCAGTGAGGGTAGCGGGAGACGCAATGAGCAGTTCTTC

size: few
J: TRBJ1-1
D: NA
V: TRBV19
CDR3: CASSIPGLTEAFF
DNA: TGTGCCAGTAGTATCCCCGGCCTGACTGAAGCTTTCTTT

size: NA
J: TRBJ1-2
D: NA
V: TRBV6-1
CDR3: CASSEGPGYTF
DNA: TGTGCCAGCAGTGAAGGCCCTGGCTACACCTTC

size: NA
J: TRBJ2-1
D: TRBD2
V: TRBV28
CDR3: CASSLHGTSGNNEQFF
DNA: TGTGCCAGCAGTTTACATGGGACTAGCGGGAACAATGAGCAGTTCTTC

size: NA
J: TRBJ2-7
D: TRBD2
V: TRBV5-6
CDR3: CASPVRETSGSSYEQYF
DNA: TGTGCCAGCCCGGTTAGAGAGACCAGCGGGAGCTCCTACGAGCAGTACTTC

size: NA
J: TRBJ1-1
D: TRBD1
V: TRBV6-4
CDR3: CASSLGGLNTEAFF
DNA: TGTGCCAGCAGTTTAGGGGGCTTGAATACTGAAGCTTTCTTT

size: NA
J: TRBJ1-5
D: NA
V: TRBV7-2
CDR3: CASSLAQGSNQPQHF
DNA: TGTGCCAGCAGCTTAGCACAGGGTAGCAATCAGCCCCAGCATTTT

size: NA
J: TRBJ1-2
D: NA
V: TRBV15
CDR3: CATSADGNYGYTF
DNA: TGTGCCACCAGCGCGGACGGGAACTATGGCTACACCTTC

size: NA
J: TRBJ1-2
D: NA
V: TRBV7-9
CDR3: CASSLWGERAINGYTF
DNA: TGTGCCAGCAGCCTGTGGGGCGAACGCGCTATTAATGGCTACACCTTC

size: NA
J: TRBJ2-7
D: NA
V: TRBV4-2
CDR3: CASSHLPGDQRGEQYF
DNA: TGTGCCAGCAGCCACCTCCCCGGGGACCAACGAGGCGAGCAGTACTTC

size: NA
J: TRBJ1-2
D: NA
V: TRBV7-9
CDR3: CASSPTPLRGYTF
DNA: TGTGCCAGCAGCCCAACGCCCCTTAGGGGCTACACCTTC

size: NA
J: TRBJ1-4
D: NA
V: TRBV5-1
CDR3: CASSLQLNNEKLFF
DNA: TGCGCCAGCAGCTTGCAGTTAAACAATGAAAAACTGTTTTTT

size: NA
J: TRBJ1-1
D: NA
V: TRBV5-1
CDR3: CASSPMNRSNMNTEAFF
DNA: TGCGCCAGCAGCCCTATGAACCGGAGTAACATGAACACTGAAGCTTTCTTT

size: NA
J: TRBJ1-1
D: NA
V: TRBV5-6
CDR3: CASSLYSPDTEAFF
DNA: TGTGCCAGCAGCTTATACTCTCCGGACACTGAAGCTTTCTTT

size: NA
J: TRBJ2-3
D: NA
V: TRBV5-1
CDR3: CASGGTPDSTDTQYF
DNA: TGCGCCAGCGGAGGGACACCAGATAGCACAGATACGCAGTATTTT

size: NA
J: TRBJ2-3
D: NA
V: TRBV5-4
CDR3: CASSKGGLSGLGTDTQYF
DNA: TGTGCCAGCAGCAAGGGGGGTCTTAGCGGGCTTGGGACAGATACGCAGTATTTT

size: NA
J: TRBJ1-1
D: TRBD1
V: TRBV7-8
CDR3: CASSLGTGGRAFF
DNA: TGTGCCAGCAGCTTAGGGACAGGGGGGAGAGCTTTCTTT

size: NA
J: TRBJ1-2
D: NA
V: TRBV5-1
CDR3: CASRSGTANYGYTF
DNA: TGCGCCAGCCGATCCGGGACGGCAAACTATGGCTACACCTTC

size: NA
J: TRBJ2-1
D: NA
V: TRBV30
CDR3: CAWSVRSEQFF
DNA: TGTGCCTGGAGTGTAAGGAGTGAGCAGTTCTTC